The rows below give T cell receptor beta chains drawn from one sample of a study of T cells in Graves' hyperthyroidism and ophthalmopathy. TCRdb analysed the multiplex PCR reads with MiXCR anew, one entry per CDR3 protein. The sample has about 540,000 distinct CDR3 sequences, about 43% seen once. The source material was peripheral blood or thyroid tissue (not recorded which). These receptors came from a woman between 18 and 29 years old with Graves' hyperthyroidism. Each CDR3 is given with its conserved first and last residue. Fields, in order: clone size, V gene, D gene, J gene, CDR3 DNA, CDR3 protein. The D gene is left open where the match is weak. Where a row states a size, it is once, few, many or the class of an expanded clone; other rows omit it.

size: many; V: TRBV5-1; D: TRBD1; J: TRBJ1-2; DNA: TGCGCCAGCAGGGAGGGGGCGCCTTCTGGCTACACCTTC; CDR3: CASREGAPSGYTF
size: NA; V: TRBV19; D: NA; J: TRBJ1-2; DNA: TGTGCCAGTATGCGGCAAAACTATGGCTACACCTTC; CDR3: CASMRQNYGYTF
size: NA; V: TRBV20-1; D: NA; J: TRBJ2-7; DNA: TGCAGTGCTAGTAGGGGCGGCGGGGGCCCCTACGAGCAGCACTTC; CDR3: CSASRGGGGPYEQHF
size: many; V: TRBV19; D: NA; J: TRBJ1-2; DNA: TGTGCCAGTAGCCTGCGTGACGGGGGCTACACCTTC; CDR3: CASSLRDGGYTF
size: few; V: TRBV10-3; D: NA; J: TRBJ2-3; DNA: TGTGCCATCAGTGAGTCGACGGGCACAGATACGCAGTATTTT; CDR3: CAISESTGTDTQYF
size: NA; V: TRBV19; D: NA; J: TRBJ1-2; DNA: TGTGCCAGTAGTATAGGGTCAGGGACGGCATGGGGCTACACCTTC; CDR3: CASSIGSGTAWGYTF
size: few; V: TRBV7-3; D: NA; J: TRBJ1-3; DNA: TGTGCCAGCAGCTCTAACAGGGCTGGAAACACCATATATTTT; CDR3: CASSSNRAGNTIYF
size: many; V: TRBV29-1; D: TRBD1; J: TRBJ1-1; DNA: TGCAGCGTTGTAGGAGGTCAGGGGGTCGCTGAAGCTTTCTTT; CDR3: CSVVGGQGVAEAFF
size: many; V: TRBV2; D: TRBD2; J: TRBJ2-7; DNA: TGTGCCATCACTATTAGCGGGGCGACCTACGAGCAGTACTTC; CDR3: CAITISGATYEQYF
size: NA; V: TRBV10-3; D: NA; J: TRBJ1-2; DNA: TGTGCCATCAGTGGAGAACAGGGCAACTATGGCTACACCTTC; CDR3: CAISGEQGNYGYTF
size: many; V: TRBV7-3; D: TRBD2; J: TRBJ2-7; DNA: TGTGCCAGCAGCCAAATGGGCGGGAGCGTCGTATACGAGCAGTACTTC; CDR3: CASSQMGGSVVYEQYF
size: many; V: TRBV20-1; D: NA; J: TRBJ1-4; DNA: TGCAGTGCTAGAGACATAGAATCAACTAATGAAAAACTGTTTTTT; CDR3: CSARDIESTNEKLFF
size: NA; V: TRBV20-1; D: NA; J: TRBJ1-5; DNA: TGCAGTGCTAGAGATCATGGGGATCAGCCCCAGCATTTT; CDR3: CSARDHGDQPQHF
size: many; V: TRBV12-3/TRBV12-4; D: NA; J: TRBJ1-5; DNA: TGTGCCAGCACCCTCGCGGGGGTTAATCAGCCCCAGCATTTT; CDR3: CASTLAGVNQPQHF
size: few; V: TRBV5-1; D: NA; J: TRBJ2-6; DNA: TGCGCCAGCAGCTTGGACAGGGACGTCCTGACTTTC; CDR3: CASSLDRDVLTF
size: many; V: TRBV12-3/TRBV12-4; D: NA; J: TRBJ1-1; DNA: TGTGCCAGCAGTTTAGCGGAGGGATCCACTGAAGCTTTCTTT; CDR3: CASSLAEGSTEAFF